The text below deals with one T cell receptor (beta chain). The sample comes from a study of blood T cell repertoires in COVID-19. Study information: PBMCs, B-cell-depleted T cells, or T cells were the source of the cDNA or gDNA that made up the material.

This table comes from immunoSEQ multiplex PCR, and its TCRdb copy is limited to in-frame clones, with some not included. The profile shows 350,000 to 500,000 clones, 88% of them singletons. Cohort placement rested on clinical history that participants reported themselves. Exposed study participants had met a COVID-19 case within 2 weeks before entry. The CDR3 length is 12 residues. Germline assignment: CDR1 SNHLY and CDR2 FYNNEI. Trimming removed 8 bases from V and 9 bases from J; junction bases left unmatched: 5. The receptor was isolated from a woman younger than 35 who had been exposed to COVID-19. The sample consisted of PBMCs or T cells enriched from blood (not recorded which). This chain uses TRBV2 with TRBJ2-4, with TRBD1 matching 9 bases. The CDR3: CASRWTGVIQYF. The CDR3 DNA reads TGTGCCAGCCGTTGGACAGGGGTCATTCAGTACTTC. The full variable domain, rest sourced from reference TRBV2 and TRBJ2-4, is EPEVTQTPSHQVTQMGQEVILRCVPISNHLYFYWYRQILGQKVEFLVSFYNNEISEKSEIFDDQFSVERPDGSNFTLKIRSTKLEDSAMYFCASRWTGVIQYFGAGTRLSVL.